This TCR beta chain originates from a study of beta chain features in type 1 diabetes. Study summary: Across the samples, about 100 million sorted cells were examined in total.

In this sample, this clone turned up a few times. Its antigen is as yet unknown. Study-level points and caveats: VDJ junctions sequenced from type 1 diabetes patients showed fewer insertions and more deletions.

Sequencing targeted expressed TCRB transcripts, as all isolated RNA had been reverse transcribed. Generated by immunoSEQ multiplex PCR, the TCRdb table keeps only in-frame clones and is missing some. The sample has under 550,000 clones; over 9.5% are singletons. The sequenced sample consisted of naive CD4+ T cells from blood. The receptor was isolated from a woman between 18 and 29 years old in good health.

CDR3 sequence: CSVENNRGGSQHF. DNA of the CDR3: TGCAGCGTTGAAAATAACCGGGGGGGATCCCAGCATTTT. The chain has TRBV29-1 and TRBJ1-5, with D perhaps matching TRBD1 (5 bases). V gave up 2 bases and J gave up 11 bases, with 16 bases separating them. CDR1 is SQVTM and CDR2 is ANQGSEA in the germline V gene. There are 13 residues in the CDR3.